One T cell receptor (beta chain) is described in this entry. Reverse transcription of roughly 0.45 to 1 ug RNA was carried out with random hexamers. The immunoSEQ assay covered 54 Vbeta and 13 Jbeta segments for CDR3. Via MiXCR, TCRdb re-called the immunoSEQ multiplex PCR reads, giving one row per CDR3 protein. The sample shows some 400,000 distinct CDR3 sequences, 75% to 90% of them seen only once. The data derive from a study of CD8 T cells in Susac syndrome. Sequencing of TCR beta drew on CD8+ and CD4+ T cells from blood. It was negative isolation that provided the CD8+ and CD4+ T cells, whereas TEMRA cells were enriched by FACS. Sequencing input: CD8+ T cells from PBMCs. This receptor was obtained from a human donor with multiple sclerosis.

The CDR3 sequence is CASSHLPGDLNTEAFF. CDR3 DNA: TGCGCCAGCAGTCACCTACCCGGAGATCTGAACACTGAAGCTTTCTTT. The V gene is TRBV4-1, the J gene TRBJ1-1; D call uncertain. The V and J ends lost 6 bases and 0 bases respectively, with 17 bases between them. Germline-derived CDR1 and CDR2 are MGHRA and YSYEKL. The CDR3 loop spans 16 amino acids.